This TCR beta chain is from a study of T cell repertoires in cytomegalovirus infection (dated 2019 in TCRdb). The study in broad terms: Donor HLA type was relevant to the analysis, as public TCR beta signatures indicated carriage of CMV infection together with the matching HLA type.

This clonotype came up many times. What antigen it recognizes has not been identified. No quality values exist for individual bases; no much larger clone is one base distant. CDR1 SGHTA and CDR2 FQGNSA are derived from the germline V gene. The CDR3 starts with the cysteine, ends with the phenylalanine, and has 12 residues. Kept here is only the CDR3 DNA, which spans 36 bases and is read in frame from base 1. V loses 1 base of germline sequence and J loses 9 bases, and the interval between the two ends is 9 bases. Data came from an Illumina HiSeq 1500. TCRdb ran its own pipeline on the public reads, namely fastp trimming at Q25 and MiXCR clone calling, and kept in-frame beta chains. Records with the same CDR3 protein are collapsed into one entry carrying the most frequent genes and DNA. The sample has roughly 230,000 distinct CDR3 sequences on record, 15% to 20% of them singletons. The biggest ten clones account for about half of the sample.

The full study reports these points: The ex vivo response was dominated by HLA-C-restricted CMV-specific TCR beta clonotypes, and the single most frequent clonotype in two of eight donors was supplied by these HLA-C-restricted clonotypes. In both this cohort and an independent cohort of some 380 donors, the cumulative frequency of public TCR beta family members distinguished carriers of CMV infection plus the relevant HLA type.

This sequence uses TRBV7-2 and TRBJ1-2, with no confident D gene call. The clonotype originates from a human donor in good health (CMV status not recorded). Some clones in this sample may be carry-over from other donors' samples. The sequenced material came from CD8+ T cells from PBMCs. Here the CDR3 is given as CASSLGGQSYTF. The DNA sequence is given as TGTGCCAGCAGCTTAGGCGGGCAGAGCTACACCTTC.